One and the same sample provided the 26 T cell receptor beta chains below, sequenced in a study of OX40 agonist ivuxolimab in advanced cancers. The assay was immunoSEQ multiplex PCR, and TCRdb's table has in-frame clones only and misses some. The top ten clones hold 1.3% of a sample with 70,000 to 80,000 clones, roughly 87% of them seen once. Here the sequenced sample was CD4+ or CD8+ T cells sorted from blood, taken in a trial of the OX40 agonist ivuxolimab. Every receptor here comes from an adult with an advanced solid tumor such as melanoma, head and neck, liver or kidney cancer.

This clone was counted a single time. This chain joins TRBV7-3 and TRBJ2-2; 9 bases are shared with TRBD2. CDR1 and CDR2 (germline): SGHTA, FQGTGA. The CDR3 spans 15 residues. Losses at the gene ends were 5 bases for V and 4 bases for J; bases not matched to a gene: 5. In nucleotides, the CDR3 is TGTGCCAGCAGCCCAGGACTAGCGAGCACCGGGGAGCTGTTTTTT. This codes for CASSPGLASTGELFF.

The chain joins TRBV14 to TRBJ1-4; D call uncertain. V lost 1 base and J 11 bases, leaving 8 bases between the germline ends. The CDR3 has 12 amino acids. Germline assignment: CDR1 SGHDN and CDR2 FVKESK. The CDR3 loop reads CASSQAVGKLFF. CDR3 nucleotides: TGTGCCAGCAGCCAAGCGGTGGGCAAACTGTTTTTT.

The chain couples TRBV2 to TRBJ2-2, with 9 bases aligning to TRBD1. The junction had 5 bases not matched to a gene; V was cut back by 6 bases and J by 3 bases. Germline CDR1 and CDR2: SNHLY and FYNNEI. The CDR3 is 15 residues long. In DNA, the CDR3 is TGTGCCAGCAGCGCCGACAGGGGGTACACCGGGGAGCTGTTTTTT. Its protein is CASSADRGYTGELFF.

The CDR3 here is CASSLPGQGAQETQYF. The CDR3 coding sequence is TGTGCCAGCAGCTTACCCGGACAGGGGGCCCAAGAGACCCAGTACTTC. The chain recombines TRBV7-6 with TRBJ2-5; 11 bases agree with TRBD1. CDR1 SGHVS and CDR2 FNYEAQ come from the germline V gene. Losses at the gene ends were 2 bases for V and 1 base for J; bases not matched to a gene: 3. The length of the CDR3 is 16 residues.

Here the CDR3 DNA reads TGTGCCTGGGCAAGGGATAGACTTTACGAGCAGTACTTC. As protein: CAWARDRLYEQYF. This chain joins TRBV30 and TRBJ2-7; the D is unclear. The CDR3 runs to 13 residues. Trimming shortened V by 5 bases and J by 4 bases, and 15 bases separated the two germline ends. Germline V gene sequence: CDR1 GTSNPN, CDR2 SVGIG (reference sequence).

CDR3 DNA: TGTGCCAGCTCACCACCGACAGGGACTAACTATGGCTACACCTTC. The encoded protein is CASSPPTGTNYGYTF. This chain links TRBV18 with TRBJ1-2; TRBD1 agrees at 7 bases. CDR3 length equals 15 residues. Germline trimming cut 0 bases from V and 0 bases from J; bases unmatched to any gene: 1. Germline CDR1 is KGHSH and CDR2 is LQKENI.

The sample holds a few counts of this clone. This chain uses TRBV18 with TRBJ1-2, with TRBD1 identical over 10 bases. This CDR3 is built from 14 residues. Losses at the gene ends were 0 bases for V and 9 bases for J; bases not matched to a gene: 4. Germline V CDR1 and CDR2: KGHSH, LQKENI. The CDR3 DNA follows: TGTGCCAGCTCACCACCAGGACAGGGGGGGAGCTACACCTTC. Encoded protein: CASSPPGQGGSYTF.

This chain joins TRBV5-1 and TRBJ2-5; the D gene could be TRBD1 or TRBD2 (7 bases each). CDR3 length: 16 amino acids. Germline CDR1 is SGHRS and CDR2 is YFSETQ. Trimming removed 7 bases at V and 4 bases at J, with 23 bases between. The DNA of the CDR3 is TGCGCCAGCGCCTGGGGAGGGCAGGGGGTACGAGAGACCCAGTACTTC. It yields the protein CASAWGGQGVRETQYF.

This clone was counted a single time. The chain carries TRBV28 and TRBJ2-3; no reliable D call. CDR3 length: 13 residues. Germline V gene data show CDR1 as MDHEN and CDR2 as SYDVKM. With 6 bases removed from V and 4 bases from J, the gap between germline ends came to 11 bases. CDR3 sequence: CASSSGRPDTQYF. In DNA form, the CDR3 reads TGTGCCAGCAGCTCAGGCCGTCCAGATACGCAGTATTTT.

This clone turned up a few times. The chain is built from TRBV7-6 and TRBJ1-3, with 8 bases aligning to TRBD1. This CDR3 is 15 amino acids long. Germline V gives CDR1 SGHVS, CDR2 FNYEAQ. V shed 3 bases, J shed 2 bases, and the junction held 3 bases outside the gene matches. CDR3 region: CASSFTGGPGNTIYF. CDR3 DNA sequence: TGTGCCAGCAGCTTTACAGGGGGGCCTGGAAACACCATATATTTT. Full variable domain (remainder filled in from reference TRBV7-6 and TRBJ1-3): GAGVSQSPRYKVTKRGQDVALRCDPISGHVSLYWYRQALGQGPEFLTYFNYEAQQDKSGLPNDRFSAERPEGSISTLTIQRTEQRDSAMYRCASSFTGGPGNTIYFGEGSWLTVV.

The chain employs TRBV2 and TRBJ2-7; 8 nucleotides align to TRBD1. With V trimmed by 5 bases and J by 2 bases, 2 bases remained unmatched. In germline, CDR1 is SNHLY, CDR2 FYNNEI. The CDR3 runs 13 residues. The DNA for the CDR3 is TGTGCCAGCAGTTCGGACAGGGCCTACGAGCAGTACTTC. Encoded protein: CASSSDRAYEQYF. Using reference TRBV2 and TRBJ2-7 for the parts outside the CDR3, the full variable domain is EPEVTQTPSHQVTQMGQEVILRCVPISNHLYFYWYRQILGQKVEFLVSFYNNEISEKSEIFDDQFSVERPDGSNFTLKIRSTKLEDSAMYFCASSSDRAYEQYFGPGTRLTVT.

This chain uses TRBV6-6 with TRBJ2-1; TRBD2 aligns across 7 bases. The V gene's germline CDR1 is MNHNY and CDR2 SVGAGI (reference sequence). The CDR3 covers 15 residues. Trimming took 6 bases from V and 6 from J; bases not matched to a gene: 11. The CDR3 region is CASSSGPGGGNEQFF. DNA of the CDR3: TGTGCCAGCAGCTCCGGACCTGGCGGGGGCAATGAGCAGTTCTTC.

CDR3 in DNA: TGTGCCAGTAGTAGGGGGTTGCTGGATCAGCCCCAGCATTTT. Residues: CASSRGLLDQPQHF. V usage is TRBV19 and J usage is TRBJ1-5, with a possible D match to TRBD1 (5 bases). Deletions cut 4 bases from V and 5 bases from J, with 12 bases between. The CDR3 has 14 residues. Germline CDR1 LNHDA, CDR2 SQIVND (reference sequence).

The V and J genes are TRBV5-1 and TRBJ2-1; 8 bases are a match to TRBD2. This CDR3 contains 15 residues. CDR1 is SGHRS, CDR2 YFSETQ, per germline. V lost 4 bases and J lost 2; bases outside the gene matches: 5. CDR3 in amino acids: CASSQEAGAYNEQFF. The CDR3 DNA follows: TGCGCCAGCAGCCAGGAAGCGGGGGCCTACAATGAGCAGTTCTTC.

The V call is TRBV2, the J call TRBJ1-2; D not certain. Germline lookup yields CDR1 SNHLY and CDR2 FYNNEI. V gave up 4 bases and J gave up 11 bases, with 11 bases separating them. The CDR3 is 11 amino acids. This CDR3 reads CASSVDTGYTF. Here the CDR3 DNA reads TGTGCCAGCAGTGTAGACACGGGGTACACCTTC.

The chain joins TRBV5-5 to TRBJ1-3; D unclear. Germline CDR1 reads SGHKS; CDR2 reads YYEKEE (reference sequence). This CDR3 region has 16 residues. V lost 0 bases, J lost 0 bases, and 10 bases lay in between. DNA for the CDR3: TGTGCCAGCAGCTTGGAAGGAACTTACTCTGGAAACACCATATATTTT. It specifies CASSLEGTYSGNTIYF. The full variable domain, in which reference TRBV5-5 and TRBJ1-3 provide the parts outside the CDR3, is DAGVTQSPTHLIKTRGQQVTLRCSPISGHKSVSWYQQVLGQGPQFIFQYYEKEERGRGNFPDRFSARQFPNYSSELNVNALLLGDSALYLCASSLEGTYSGNTIYFGEGSWLTVV.

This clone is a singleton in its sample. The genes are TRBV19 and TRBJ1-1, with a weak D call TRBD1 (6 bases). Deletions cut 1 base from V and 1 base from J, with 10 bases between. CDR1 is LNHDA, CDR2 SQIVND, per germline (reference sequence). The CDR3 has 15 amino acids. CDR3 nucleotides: TGTGCCAGTAGTATAGCTGGGGGCCCGAACACTGAAGCTTTCTTT. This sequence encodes CASSIAGGPNTEAFF.

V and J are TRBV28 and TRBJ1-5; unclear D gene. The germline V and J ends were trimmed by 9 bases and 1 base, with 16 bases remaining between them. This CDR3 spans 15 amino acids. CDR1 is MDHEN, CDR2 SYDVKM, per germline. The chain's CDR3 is CASLMAGLSNQPQHF. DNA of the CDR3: TGTGCCAGTCTGATGGCCGGGTTGAGCAATCAGCCCCAGCATTTT.

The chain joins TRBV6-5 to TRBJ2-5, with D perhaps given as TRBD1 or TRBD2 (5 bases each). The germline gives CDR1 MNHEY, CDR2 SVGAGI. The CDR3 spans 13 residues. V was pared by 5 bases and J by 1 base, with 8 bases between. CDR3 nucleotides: TGTGCCAGCAGTCGGGACCTCCAAGAGACCCAGTACTTC. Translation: CASSRDLQETQYF.

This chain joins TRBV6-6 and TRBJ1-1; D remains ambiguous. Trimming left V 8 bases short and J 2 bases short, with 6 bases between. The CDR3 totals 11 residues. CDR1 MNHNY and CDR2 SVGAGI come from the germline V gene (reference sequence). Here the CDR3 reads CASGRNTEAFF. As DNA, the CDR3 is TGTGCCAGCGGCAGAAACACTGAAGCTTTCTTT.

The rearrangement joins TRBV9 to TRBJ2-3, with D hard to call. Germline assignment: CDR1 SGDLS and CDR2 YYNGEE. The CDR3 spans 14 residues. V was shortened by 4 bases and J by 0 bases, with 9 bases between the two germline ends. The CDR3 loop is CASSTASSTDTQYF. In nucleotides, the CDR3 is TGTGCCAGCAGCACAGCATCTAGCACAGATACGCAGTATTTT.

CDR3 bases: TGTGCCAGCAGCTTGGAGGTGGGGTTGGGAGGCGAAAAACTGTTTTTT. Its protein is CASSLEVGLGGEKLFF. The rearrangement uses TRBV5-5 and TRBJ1-4, with D unresolved. CDR3 length equals 16 residues. V lost 0 bases and J lost 8, with 17 bases in between. Germline assignment: CDR1 SGHKS and CDR2 YYEKEE (reference sequence).

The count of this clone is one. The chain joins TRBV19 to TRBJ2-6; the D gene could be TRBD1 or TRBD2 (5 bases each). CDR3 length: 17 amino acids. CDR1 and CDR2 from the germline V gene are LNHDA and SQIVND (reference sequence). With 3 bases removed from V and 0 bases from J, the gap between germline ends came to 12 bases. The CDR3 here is CASSIGAGSSGANVLTF. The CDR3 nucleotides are TGTGCCAGTAGTATCGGGGCAGGGAGCTCTGGGGCCAACGTCCTGACTTTC.

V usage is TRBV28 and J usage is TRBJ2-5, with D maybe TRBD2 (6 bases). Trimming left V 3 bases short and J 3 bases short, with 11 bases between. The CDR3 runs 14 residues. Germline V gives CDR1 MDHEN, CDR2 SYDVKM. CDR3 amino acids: CASSFGLAKETQYF. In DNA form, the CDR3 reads TGTGCCAGCAGTTTCGGGCTAGCGAAAGAGACCCAGTACTTC.

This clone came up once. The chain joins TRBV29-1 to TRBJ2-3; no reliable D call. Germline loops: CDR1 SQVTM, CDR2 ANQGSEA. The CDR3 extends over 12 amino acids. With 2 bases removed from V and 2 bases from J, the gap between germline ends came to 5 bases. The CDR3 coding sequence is TGCAGCGTTGAACCATACACAGATACGCAGTATTTT. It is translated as CSVEPYTDTQYF.

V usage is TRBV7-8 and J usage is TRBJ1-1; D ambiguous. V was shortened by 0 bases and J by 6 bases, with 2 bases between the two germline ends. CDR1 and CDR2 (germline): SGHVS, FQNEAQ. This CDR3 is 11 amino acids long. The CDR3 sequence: CASSLAAEAFF. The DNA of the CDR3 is TGTGCCAGCAGCTTAGCAGCTGAAGCTTTCTTT.